This T cell receptor beta chain was sequenced for a study of control samples from healthy donors and cancer patients. The table came from immunoSEQ multiplex PCR; TCRdb's copy has only in-frame clones and leaves some out. Among 30,000 to 40,000 clones listed, around 83% were seen once. The CDR3 is 13 amino acids. Germline V gives CDR1 SGHVS, CDR2 FQNEAQ. The germline V and J ends were trimmed by 6 bases and 6 bases, with 12 bases remaining between them. The chain has TRBV7-8 and TRBJ2-1; tentatively, D is TRBD2 (6 bases). The TCR was taken from a woman aged 60-70 years with lung cancer. The specimen was PBMCs. This CDR3 reads CASRFGGTNEQFF. The CDR3 DNA follows: TGTGCCAGCAGGTTCGGAGGGACCAATGAGCAGTTCTTC.